This T cell receptor (beta chain) was profiled in a study of human T cells and chemical hapten exposure. Time point here: pre-sensitization, week 0. Treatment reported: therapeutic diphenylcyclopropenone sensitization with weekly scalp DPC. TCRdb independently ran MiXCR on the RACE reads; one entry per CDR3 protein. The profile shows fewer than 50,000 distinct CDR3 sequences, 6.5% to 8% of them singletons. Germline V lookup: CDR1 KGHSH, CDR2 LQKENI. J was trimmed by 6 bases and V by 4 bases; bases with no gene match: 6. The CDR3 is 14 residues long. This clonotype was found many times. The input for sequencing was whole blood, taken in connection with sensitization to the hapten diphenylcyclopropenone (DPC). V gene TRBV18 combines with J gene TRBJ1-5; 7 bases are shared with TRBD1. This TCR was sampled from a woman between 45 and 60 years old with alopecia areata. Some clones in this sample may be carry-over from other donors' samples. The CDR3 nucleotides are TGTGCCAGCTCACAGGACAGGCTTTTTCAGCCCCAGCATTTT. Encoded protein: CASSQDRLFQPQHF.